This entry is about one T cell receptor beta chain. Its antigen is unknown. This CDR3 contains 13 residues. Trimming took 0 bases from V and 0 from J, leaving 2 bases between them. CDR1 and CDR2 from the germline V gene are PRHDT and FYEKMQ (reference sequence). Generated by immunoSEQ multiplex PCR, the TCRdb table keeps only in-frame clones and is missing some. The table has roughly 330,000 clones, around 87% seen once; the top ten hold approximately 1.1%. The data belong to a study of cytomegalovirus exposure and HLA in healthy donors. Overall study results and limits: In vitro checks showed that a few CMV-associated chains really do target CMV antigens.

This TCR derives from a woman aged 25 to 39 in good health and CMV-seropositive. Sample: PBMCs. This rearrangement joins TRBV13 to TRBJ1-2, with unresolved D. CDR3: CASSLGSNYGYTF. The CDR3 DNA reads TGTGCCAGCAGCTTAGGATCTAACTATGGCTACACCTTC.